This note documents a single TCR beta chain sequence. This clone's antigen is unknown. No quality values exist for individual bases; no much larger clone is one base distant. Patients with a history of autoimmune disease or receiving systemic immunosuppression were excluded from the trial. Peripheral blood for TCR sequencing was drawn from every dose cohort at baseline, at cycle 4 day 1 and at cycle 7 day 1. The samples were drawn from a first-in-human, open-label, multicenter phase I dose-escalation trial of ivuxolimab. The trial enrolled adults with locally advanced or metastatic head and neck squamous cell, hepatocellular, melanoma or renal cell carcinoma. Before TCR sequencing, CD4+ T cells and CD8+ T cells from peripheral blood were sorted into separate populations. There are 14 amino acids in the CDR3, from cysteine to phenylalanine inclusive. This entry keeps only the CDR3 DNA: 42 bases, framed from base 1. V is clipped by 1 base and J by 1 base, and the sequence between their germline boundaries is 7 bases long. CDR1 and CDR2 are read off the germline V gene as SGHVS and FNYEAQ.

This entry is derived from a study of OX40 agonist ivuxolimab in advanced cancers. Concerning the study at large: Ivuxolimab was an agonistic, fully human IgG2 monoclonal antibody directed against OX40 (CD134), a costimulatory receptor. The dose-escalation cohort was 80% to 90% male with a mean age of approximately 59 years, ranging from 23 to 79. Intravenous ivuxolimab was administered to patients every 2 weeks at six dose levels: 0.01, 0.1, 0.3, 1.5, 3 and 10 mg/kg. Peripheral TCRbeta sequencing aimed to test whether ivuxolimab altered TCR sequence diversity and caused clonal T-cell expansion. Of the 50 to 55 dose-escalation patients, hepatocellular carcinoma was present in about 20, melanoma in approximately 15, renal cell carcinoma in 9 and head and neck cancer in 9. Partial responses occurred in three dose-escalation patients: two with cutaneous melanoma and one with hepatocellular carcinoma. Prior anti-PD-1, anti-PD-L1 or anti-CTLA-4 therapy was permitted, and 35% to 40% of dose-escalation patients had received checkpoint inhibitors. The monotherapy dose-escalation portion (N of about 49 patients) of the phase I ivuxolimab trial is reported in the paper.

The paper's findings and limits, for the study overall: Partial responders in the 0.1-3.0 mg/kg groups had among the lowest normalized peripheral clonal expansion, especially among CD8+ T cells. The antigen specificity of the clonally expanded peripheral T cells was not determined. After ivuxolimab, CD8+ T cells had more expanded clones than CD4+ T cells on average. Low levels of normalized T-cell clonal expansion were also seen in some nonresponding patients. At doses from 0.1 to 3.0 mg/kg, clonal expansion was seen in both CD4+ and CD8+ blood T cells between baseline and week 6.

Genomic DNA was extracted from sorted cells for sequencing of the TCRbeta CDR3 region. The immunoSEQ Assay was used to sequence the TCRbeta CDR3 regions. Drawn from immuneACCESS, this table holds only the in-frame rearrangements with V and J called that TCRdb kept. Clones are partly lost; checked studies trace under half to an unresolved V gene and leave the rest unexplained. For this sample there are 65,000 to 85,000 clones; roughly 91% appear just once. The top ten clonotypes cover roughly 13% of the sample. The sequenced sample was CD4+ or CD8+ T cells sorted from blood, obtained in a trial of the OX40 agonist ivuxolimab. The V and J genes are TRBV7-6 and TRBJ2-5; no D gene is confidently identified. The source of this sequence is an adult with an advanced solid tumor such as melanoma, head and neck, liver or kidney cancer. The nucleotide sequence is TGTGCCAGCAGCTTAGACGTCTCCCAAGAGACCCAGTACTTC. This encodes CASSLDVSQETQYF.